A selection of T cell receptor beta chains follows, all from one sample in a study of breast tumors, draining lymph nodes, adjacent tissues. MiXCR, applied by TCRdb to the multiplex PCR reads, yields one record per CDR3 protein. Of roughly 260,000 distinct CDR3 sequences detected, over 25% appear once; the ten largest clones hold roughly 1.1%. The sample was axillary lymph node tissue. These receptor sequences come from a female donor with breast cancer. Some clones in this sample may be carry-over from other donors' samples. Both conserved end residues are part of each CDR3. D genes are given only for firm matches. Clone size is not always given. Where it is, it says once, few, many or a class for expanded clones.

v_gene,j_gene,abundance,d_gene,CDR3nt,CDR3aa
TRBV9,TRBJ2-1,many,NA,TGTGCCAGCAGCGTATCGGGACAATTCGACAATGAGCAGTTCTTC,CASSVSGQFDNEQFF
TRBV4-2,TRBJ2-7,many,NA,TGTGCCAGCAGCCAAGAGGTTTTGAGGGGTTGGGACGAGCAGTACTTC,CASSQEVLRGWDEQYF
TRBV4-3,TRBJ2-5,many,NA,TGCGCCAGCAGCCGAAATAGAGAGACCCAGTACTTC,CASSRNRETQYF
TRBV11-3,TRBJ1-2,NA,NA,TGTGCCAGCAGCACCCGGACGCTCTATGGCTACACCTTC,CASSTRTLYGYTF
TRBV6-1,TRBJ1-2,many,NA,TGTGCCAGCAGTGACGTGCACAGGGCAATGGGCTATGGCTACACCTTC,CASSDVHRAMGYGYTF
TRBV7-2,TRBJ1-2,many,NA,TGTGCCAGCACCTATGGGGGTGCGGGGACGCTTAGGGGCTACACCTTC,CASTYGGAGTLRGYTF
TRBV19,TRBJ2-3,NA,NA,TGTGCCAGTAGGGGGGGTACAAACAGGGGCCGCTTCACAGATACGCCGTATTTT,CASRGGTNRGRFTDTPYF
TRBV5-1,TRBJ1-2,many,NA,TGCGCCAGCAGCTTGGGGACAGTAGCTAACTATGGCTACACCTTC,CASSLGTVANYGYTF
TRBV7-2,TRBJ1-6,many,NA,TGTGCCAGCAGCACCAGACAGGCTCGGGGTCGGAATTCACCCCTCCACTTT,CASSTRQARGRNSPLHF
TRBV19,TRBJ2-2,many,TRBD1,TGTGCCAGTAGAGGGACAGGGACGAACACCGGGGAGCTGTTTTTT,CASRGTGTNTGELFF
TRBV27,TRBJ2-7,once,TRBD1,TGTGCCAGCAGCATCGGGACAGGTCCTGTCAACGAGCAGTACTTC,CASSIGTGPVNEQYF
TRBV7-9,TRBJ2-1,many,TRBD2,TGTGCCAGCAGCTTTATTATGGGACTAGCGGGAGATGAGCAGTTCTTC,CASSFIMGLAGDEQFF
TRBV7-8,TRBJ2-3,many,NA,TGTGCCAGCAGCTCCGACCAGTCGACAGATACGCAGTATTTT,CASSSDQSTDTQYF
TRBV19,TRBJ2-3,many,NA,TGTGCCAGTAGTATGGACAGCCAAAGCACAGATACGCAGTATTTT,CASSMDSQSTDTQYF
TRBV6-1,TRBJ1-4,many,NA,TGTGCCAGCACCGAACGAGGGGGAACTAATGAAAAACTGTTTTTT,CASTERGGTNEKLFF
TRBV4-2,TRBJ2-7,many,NA,TGTGCCAGCAGCCAAGATGTCAGGACCTACGAGCAGTACTTC,CASSQDVRTYEQYF
TRBV7-9,TRBJ2-2,NA,TRBD1,TGTGCCAGCAGCAGGAGGGACAGGGGGACCGGGGAGCTGTTTTTT,CASSRRDRGTGELFF
TRBV9,TRBJ1-4,many,NA,TGTGCCAGCTCCCCGGGTTACGCAACTAATGAAAAACTGTTTTTT,CASSPGYATNEKLFF
TRBV4-3,TRBJ1-2,many,NA,TGCGCCAGCAGCCGGAGTTATAGGGAAACTCTCTATGGCTACACCTTC,CASSRSYRETLYGYTF
TRBV7-3,TRBJ1-5,NA,NA,TGTGCCAGCAGCTTATTTGGGACTAGCGGGAGAAGGATCGAGACCCAGCATTTT,CASSLFGTSGRRIETQHF
TRBV13,TRBJ2-1,NA,TRBD2,TGTGCCAGCAGCTTAGGGGGACTAGCGAGAGTCGAGTACAATGAGCAGTTCTTC,CASSLGGLARVEYNEQFF
TRBV25-1,TRBJ2-5,many,NA,TGTGCCAGCAGTGATGCCCTCCTGACAGCTCGTCAAGAGACCCAGTACTTC,CASSDALLTARQETQYF
TRBV4-3,TRBJ2-1,NA,TRBD1,TGCGCCAGCAGCCAGGGGCAAGGACAGGGAACTTCCAATGAGCAGTTCTTC,CASSQGQGQGTSNEQFF
TRBV27,TRBJ1-2,NA,TRBD1,TGTGCCAGCAGCGATCGACAGGGGACGTATGGCTACACCTTC,CASSDRQGTYGYTF
TRBV29-1,TRBJ2-7,many,NA,TGCAGCGTTGAAACAGGGCCTACCTACGAGCAGTACTTC,CSVETGPTYEQYF
TRBV5-1,TRBJ2-5,many,NA,TGCGCCAGCAGCCCGGAAGCGCTTAAAGAGACCCAGTACTTC,CASSPEALKETQYF
TRBV7-2,TRBJ2-5,many,TRBD2,TGTGCCAGCAGCTTAGTTAGCGGGAGACAAGAGACCCAGTACTTC,CASSLVSGRQETQYF
TRBV20-1,TRBJ1-6,many,NA,TGCAGTGCTGAGCGGTCGGTAGTCAATTCACCCCTCCACTTT,CSAERSVVNSPLHF